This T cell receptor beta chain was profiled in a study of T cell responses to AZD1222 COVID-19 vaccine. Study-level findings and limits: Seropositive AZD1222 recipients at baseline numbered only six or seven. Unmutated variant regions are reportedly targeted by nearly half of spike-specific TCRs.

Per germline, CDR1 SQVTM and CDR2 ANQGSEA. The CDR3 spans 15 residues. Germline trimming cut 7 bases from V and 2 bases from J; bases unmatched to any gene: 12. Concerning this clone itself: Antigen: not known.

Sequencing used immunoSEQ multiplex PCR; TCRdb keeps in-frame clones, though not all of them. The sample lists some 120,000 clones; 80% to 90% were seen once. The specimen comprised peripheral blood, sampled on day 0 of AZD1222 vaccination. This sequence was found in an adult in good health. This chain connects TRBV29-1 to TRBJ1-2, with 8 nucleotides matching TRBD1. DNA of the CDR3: TGCAGCGCTCCCCCGACAGGGGAACTAAACTATGGCTACACCTTC. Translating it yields CSAPPTGELNYGYTF.